The 13 T cell receptor beta chains given below trace back to one sample, sequenced in a study of control samples from healthy donors and cancer patients. Produced via immunoSEQ multiplex PCR; TCRdb's table is partial and in-frame only. The sample contains under 150,000 clones, around 89% of which appear only once. Sequencing was carried out using blood. The source is a man aged 40-50 years in good health.

V and J are TRBV30 and TRBJ1-3, with D uncertain. The CDR3 covers 15 residues. Germline values: CDR1 GTSNPN, CDR2 SVGIG (reference sequence). V gave up 3 bases and J gave up 4 bases, with 16 bases separating them. CDR3 sequence reads: CAWSLPAGGGNTIYF. CDR3 DNA: TGTGCCTGGAGCCTCCCTGCGGGCGGGGGAAACACCATATATTTT.

This chain connects TRBV20-1 to TRBJ1-2, with TRBD1 as a possible D gene (5 bases). Trimming pared 3 bases from V and 4 bases from J, leaving 12 bases between. CDR1 is DFQATT and CDR2 is SNEGSKA in the germline V gene (reference sequence). The CDR3 totals 13 residues. The CDR3 sequence is CSASDPGGYGYTF. DNA of the CDR3: TGCAGTGCTAGTGACCCGGGGGGCTATGGCTACACCTTC.

The chain joins TRBV5-1 to TRBJ1-5; D remains unclear. The CDR3 has 14 amino acids. Trimming removed 4 bases at V and 2 bases at J, with 10 bases between. Germline V CDR1 and CDR2: SGHRS, YFSETQ. This CDR3 is CASSQNPGNQPQHF. CDR3 DNA sequence: TGCGCCAGCAGCCAGAACCCGGGCAATCAGCCCCAGCATTTT.

The V and J genes are TRBV29-1 and TRBJ2-7; TRBD1 matches at 7 bases. CDR1 and CDR2 (germline): SQVTM, ANQGSEA. J was trimmed by 3 bases and V by 0 bases; bases with no gene match: 5. This CDR3 has 14 residues. The CDR3 loop reads CSVEDSAGGYEQYF. In DNA form, the CDR3 reads TGCAGCGTTGAAGATTCGGCAGGGGGCTACGAGCAGTACTTC.

V and J are TRBV7-9 and TRBJ1-2, with TRBD1 matching 9 bases. The CDR3 totals 16 residues. Trimming removed 1 base from V and 2 bases from J; junction bases left unmatched: 5. Looked up from germline, CDR1 is SEHNR and CDR2 is FQNEAQ (reference sequence). As DNA, the CDR3 is TGTGCCAGCAGCTTAGGAGGGGACAGGGCCAACTATGGCTACACCTTC. Translation: CASSLGGDRANYGYTF.

The chain uses TRBV12-3 or TRBV12-4 and TRBJ2-2, with D possibly being TRBD2 (6 bases). The CDR3 covers 13 residues. Trimming pared 4 bases from V and 5 bases from J, leaving 8 bases between. The CDR3 region is CASSYGRTGELFF. Here the CDR3 DNA reads TGTGCCAGCAGTTATGGGAGGACCGGGGAGCTGTTTTTT.

V usage is TRBV4-1 and J usage is TRBJ1-5, with a possible D match to TRBD1 (5 bases). V dropped 2 bases and J dropped 4 bases, with 9 bases sitting between them. The V gene's germline CDR1 is MGHRA and CDR2 YSYEKL. The CDR3 length is 14 residues. The CDR3 DNA is TGCGCCAGCAGCCAACCGACAGAGAATCAGCCCCAGCATTTT. It specifies CASSQPTENQPQHF.

This sequence joins TRBV7-2 and TRBJ2-7, with D hard to call. V was cut by 1 base and J by 2 bases, with 3 bases left in between. The length of the CDR3 is 12 residues. The germline V gene has CDR1 SGHTA and CDR2 FQGNSA. CDR3 nucleotide sequence: TGTGCCAGCAGCTTAGGGGCCTACGAGCAGTACTTC. This encodes CASSLGAYEQYF. Full variable domain (rest looked up from reference TRBV7-2 and TRBJ2-7): GAGVSQSPSNKVTEKGKDVELRCDPISGHTALYWYRQSLGQGLEFLIYFQGNSAPDKSGLPSDRFSAERTGGSVSTLTIQRTQQEDSAVYLCASSLGAYEQYFGPGTRLTVT.

This clone was recorded only once. The chain has TRBV7-2 and TRBJ2-1, with a weak D call TRBD2 (5 bases). This CDR3 has 13 amino acids. Trimming took off 5 bases at V and 6 bases at J, with 11 bases between the two ends. Germline V gives CDR1 SGHTA, CDR2 FQGNSA. The CDR3 nucleotides read TGTGCCAGCAGCGGAGGAGTAAGCAATGAGCAGTTCTTC. The encoded protein is CASSGGVSNEQFF. The full variable domain, its missing parts supplied by reference TRBV7-2 and TRBJ2-1, is GAGVSQSPSNKVTEKGKDVELRCDPISGHTALYWYRQSLGQGLEFLIYFQGNSAPDKSGLPSDRFSAERTGGSVSTLTIQRTQQEDSAVYLCASSGGVSNEQFFGPGTRLTVL.

The genes are TRBV12-3 or TRBV12-4 and TRBJ1-2; 7 bases agree with TRBD1. CDR3 length: 13 amino acids. V shed 9 bases, J shed 2 bases, and the junction held 6 bases outside the gene matches. The CDR3 DNA reads as TGTGCCAGTAGGGACAGAATAAACTATGGCTACACCTTC. It specifies CASRDRINYGYTF.

This clone was picked up one time. The V and J genes are TRBV6-5 and TRBJ2-2; TRBD2 matches at 7 bases. Germline CDR1 is MNHEY and CDR2 is SVGAGI. CDR3 length: 14 amino acids. V was clipped by 6 bases and J by 7 bases; unmatched bases: 8. The DNA for the CDR3 is TGTGCCAGCAGCTGGGGGGGTATGAGCGGGGAGCTGTTTTTT. It yields the protein CASSWGGMSGELFF.

This chain connects TRBV5-1 to TRBJ2-7; D is unclear. Germline V gives CDR1 SGHRS, CDR2 YFSETQ. Trimming cost V 0 bases and J 5 bases, with 9 bases left between them. CDR3 length: 13 residues. The CDR3 DNA follows: TGCGCCAGCAGCTTGGAAGGGAACGACGAGCAGTACTTC. Protein product: CASSLEGNDEQYF.

This chain connects TRBV5-1 to TRBJ1-6; the D is unclear. This CDR3 has 15 amino acids. Trimming shortened V by 0 bases and J by 7 bases, and 11 bases separated the two germline ends. Per germline, CDR1 SGHRS and CDR2 YFSETQ. CDR3 bases: TGCGCCAGCAGCTTGGGGGCTGCCGGCAATTCACCCCTCCACTTT. Translated, it gives CASSLGAAGNSPLHF.